This T cell receptor (beta chain) was obtained from a study of vaccination and CD4 T cells after COVID-19. Study-level background: Post-COVID samples had a sampling time that fell a median about 100 days after diagnosis (range 35 to 161).

This clonotype has just a few counts. Its matching antigen is unknown. Oncomine TCR Beta short-read sequencing was applied to DNA from cultured CD4+ T cells. One entry per CDR3 protein results from TCRdb running MiXCR on the PCR reads. Of tens of thousands of distinct CDR3 sequences in the sample, roughly two fifths were seen once. Germline CDR1 reads MNHNS; CDR2 reads SASEGT. Trimming cost V 5 bases and J 4 bases, with 17 bases left between them. This CDR3 has 15 amino acids. Time point defined: late sampling 161 to 241 days after vaccination in a few convalescent patients. Treatment given: roughly ten-day PBMC culture with coronavirus spike peptide pools or control peptides (ViraFEST assay). Negative selection yielded CD4+ T cells from day-10 cultures.

V is TRBV6-1 and J is TRBJ1-1, with D uncertain. This TCR came from a human donor who had recovered from COVID-19. The material sequenced was CD4+ T cells from blood, cultured in vitro, taken about 7 months after SARS-CoV-2 vaccination. CDR3 DNA sequence: TGTGCCAGCAGTCCCTCGGCTCGTTTAGGCACTGAAGCTTTCTTT. This translates into CASSPSARLGTEAFF.